The sequence of this T cell receptor beta chain was determined in a study of beta chain features in type 1 diabetes. This CDR3 spans 15 amino acids. CDR1 and CDR2 from the germline V gene are SGHAT and FQNNGV. V lost 3 bases and J lost 2, with 12 bases in between. Every isolated RNA sample was fully reverse transcribed, so sequencing captured expressed TCRB transcripts. Libraries were prepared by immunoSEQ multiplex PCR; TCRdb keeps only in-frame clonotypes and omits some of them. This table has about 150,000 clones, about 10% appearing once. The specimen was naive CD4+ T cells from blood. The receptor's source is a man between 18 and 35 years old in good health. The gene calls are TRBV11-2 and TRBJ2-3; tentative D call: TRBD2 (6 bases). This CDR3 is CASSFGGTYTDTQYF. DNA for the CDR3: TGTGCCAGCAGCTTCGGCGGGACTTACACAGATACGCAGTATTTT.